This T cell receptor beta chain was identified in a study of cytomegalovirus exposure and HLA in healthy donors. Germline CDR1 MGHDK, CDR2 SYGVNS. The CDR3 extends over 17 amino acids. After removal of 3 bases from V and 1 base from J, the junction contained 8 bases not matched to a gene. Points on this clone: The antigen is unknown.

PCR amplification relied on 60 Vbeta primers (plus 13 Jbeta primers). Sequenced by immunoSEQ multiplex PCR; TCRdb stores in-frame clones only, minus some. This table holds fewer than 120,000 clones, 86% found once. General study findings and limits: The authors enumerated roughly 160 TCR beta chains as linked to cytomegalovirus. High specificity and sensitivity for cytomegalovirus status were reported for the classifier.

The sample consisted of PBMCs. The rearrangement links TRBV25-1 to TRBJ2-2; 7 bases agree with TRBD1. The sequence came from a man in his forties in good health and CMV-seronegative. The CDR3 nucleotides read TGTGCCAGCAGTGACCTCACAGGGGTCGTGAACACCGGGGAGCTGTTTTTT. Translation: CASSDLTGVVNTGELFF.